A selection of T cell receptor beta chains follows, all from one sample in a study of neurological immune-mediated disorders. Using its own MiXCR run on the 5' RACE reads, TCRdb lists one record per CDR3 protein. This table has around 78,000 distinct CDR3 sequences, roughly 15% appearing once. What was sequenced was PBMCs. Every receptor here comes from a woman in her thirties or forties in good health. Each CDR3 is given with its conserved first and last residue. A D gene is named only where the DNA matches it firmly. Rows may omit the clone size; those that give it use once, few, many or a size class.

D,V,J,size,DNA,CDR3
-,TRBV20-1,TRBJ2-5,many,TGCAGTGCTAGACCCCTCCTCCGGACGGGGAGATCGGAGACCCAGTACTTC,CSARPLLRTGRSETQYF
TRBD2,TRBV9,TRBJ2-3,many,TGTGCCAGCAGCGTAGGGCTAGCGGGGGCGGGAGATACGCAGTATTTT,CASSVGLAGAGDTQYF
-,TRBV7-8,TRBJ1-2,many,TGTGCCAGCAGCTCCGGGACAAATCCTAACTATGGCTACACCTTC,CASSSGTNPNYGYTF
TRBD2,TRBV14,TRBJ2-1,many,TGTGCCAGCAGCCGACTAGCGGGGGGGGAGTACAATGAGCAGTTCTTC,CASSRLAGGEYNEQFF
-,TRBV5-5,TRBJ1-3,many,TGTGCCAGCAGCTTGGAGGGTGTCTCTGGAAACACCATATATTTT,CASSLEGVSGNTIYF
TRBD2,TRBV20-1,TRBJ2-5,-,TGCAGTGCTAACCCGACAGCTAGCGGGGTACAAGAGACCCAGTACTTC,CSANPTASGVQETQYF
TRBD2,TRBV27,TRBJ2-3,many,TGTGCCAGCAGTACCTACGGGGGGACTAGCACAGATACGCAGTATTTT,CASSTYGGTSTDTQYF
-,TRBV30,TRBJ1-2,many,TGTGCCTGGAGCCTTGATCCGAGCCCTAACTATGGCTACACCTTC,CAWSLDPSPNYGYTF
TRBD2,TRBV7-3,TRBJ2-1,many,TGTGCCAGCGCCGGGGGGGGGACTTCGAGCTCCTACAATGAGCAGTTCTTC,CASAGGGTSSSYNEQFF
-,TRBV6-1,TRBJ2-7,once,TGTGCCAGCAGTGAAAGTAGGGACCAAAGCTACGAGCAGTACTTC,CASSESRDQSYEQYF
-,TRBV5-1,TRBJ1-2,many,TGCGCCAGCAGCTTGGGTGGAGAGAACTATGGCTACACCTTC,CASSLGGENYGYTF
-,TRBV7-3,TRBJ2-1,-,TGTGCCAGCAGCTTAAACGGACAGAATGAGCAGTTCTTC,CASSLNGQNEQFF
-,TRBV5-1,TRBJ2-7,few,TGCGCCAGCAGCCTCCAAGGGGGGAGAGAGCAGTACTTC,CASSLQGGREQYF
TRBD1,TRBV7-9,TRBJ2-2,many,TGTGCCAGCAGCTCTAATCGACCGGGACAGGGGGCGCCTTACACCGGGGAGCTGTTTTTT,CASSSNRPGQGAPYTGELFF
-,TRBV20-1,TRBJ2-5,many,TGCAGTGCGTACCAAGAGACCCAGTACTTC,CSAYQETQYF
-,TRBV7-9,TRBJ2-3,-,TGTGTCAGCAGCTTAGATGAGGATACTCAGTATTTT,CVSSLDEDTQYF
-,TRBV6-5,TRBJ1-1,many,TGTGCCAGCAGGGCTGACAGGAACACTGAAGCTTTCTTT,CASRADRNTEAFF
-,TRBV9,TRBJ1-3,many,TGTGCCAGCAGCGTAAAGGGCTCTGGAAACACCATATATTTT,CASSVKGSGNTIYF
TRBD1,TRBV7-2,TRBJ1-1,many,TGTGCCAGCAGCTTATCAGGGGGTAGGACTGAAGCTTTCTTT,CASSLSGGRTEAFF
TRBD1,TRBV5-1,TRBJ2-1,-,TGCGCCAGCAGCTTGGGACAGGGGATGAACAATGAGCAGTTCTTC,CASSLGQGMNNEQFF
-,TRBV6-2/TRBV6-3,TRBJ2-1,many,TGTGCCAGCAGAAGTACCCCGGTTAGCTCCTACAATGAGCAGTTCTTC,CASRSTPVSSYNEQFF
-,TRBV6-5,TRBJ2-4,many,TGTGCCAGCAGTTACAGGGGGGGAGCCAAAAACATTCAGTACTTC,CASSYRGGAKNIQYF
TRBD2,TRBV27,TRBJ2-3,many,TGTGCCAGCAGTCCTCGGGGGGTCACAGATACGCAGTATTTT,CASSPRGVTDTQYF
-,TRBV7-2,TRBJ2-1,many,TGTGCCAGCAGCTTAGCGGGGGGTAATGAGCAGTTCTTC,CASSLAGGNEQFF
-,TRBV20-1,TRBJ2-1,-,TGCAGTGCTAGAGATCTCGGAAATGAGCAGTTCTTC,CSARDLGNEQFF
-,TRBV6-1,TRBJ1-5,many,TGTGCCAGCATAGGCGGACGTAATCAGCCCCAGCATTTT,CASIGGRNQPQHF
-,TRBV7-3,TRBJ2-3,-,TGTGCCAGCAGCCCCTTTAAGGGGGGCTACTTCACAGATACGCAGTATTTT,CASSPFKGGYFTDTQYF